This T cell receptor (beta chain) was identified in a study of regulatory and conventional T cells in RAG deficiency. As for this clone: Its antigen is still unknown.

Genomic DNA came from blood regulatory T cells gated CD4+ CD25-high CD127-low. TCRdb's copy holds only in-frame clones and misses some; the assay was immunoSEQ multiplex PCR. The table includes roughly 29,000 clones, just over 90% detected once. Germline CDR1 reads SGHKS; CDR2 reads YYEKEE (reference sequence). The V gene end was trimmed by 4 bases and the J gene end by 4 bases; junction bases not matched to a gene: 6. CDR3 length: 16 residues. Whole-study results and caveats: Omenn syndrome and CID/AS patients had around 100-fold fewer unique Treg TCR beta sequences, versus approximately 10-fold elsewhere. Shannon entropy was markedly lower and Simpson indices higher in RAG-deficient patients than control T-cell subsets. Shorter CDR3s in all patient subsets; >75% Treg-Tconv overlap in Omenn.

This same sample was also taken into another study, of regulatory T cells. That paper states: The primer mix had 52 TRBV and 13 TRBJ primers.

The TCR sequence derives from a human donor in good health. Sequenced input: Tregs sorted from blood. This rearrangement joins TRBV5-5 to TRBJ2-2; 11 bases fit TRBD2. The CDR3: CASSKTSGAATGELFF. The DNA for the CDR3 is TGTGCCAGCAGCAAGACTAGCGGGGCGGCCACCGGGGAGCTGTTTTTT.